This T cell receptor beta chain was sequenced during a study of regulatory T cells in long-lasting Graves disease. Study-wide results and limits: Because few samples were included, accuracy may have been lower.

This clonotype came up many times. Its target is not known. Time point in this sample: newly diagnosed GD, antithyroid drugs for less than 3 months. RNA from PBMCs was the source of the TCR library. The CDR3 covers 14 residues. V shed 4 bases and J 7 bases; nucleotides not matched to a gene: 4. Germline values: CDR1 SQVTM, CDR2 ANQGSEA. TCR beta libraries were built with iRepertoire HTBI primers and Arm-PCR of CDR3 regions. TCRdb passed the multiplex PCR reads through MiXCR, listing each CDR3 protein once. The data hold 400,000 to 550,000 distinct CDR3 sequences, with about 16% observed a single time. This same sample was also part of a study on T cells in Graves' hyperthyroidism and ophthalmopathy.

Material: peripheral blood mononuclear cells (PBMCs), obtained at new diagnosis, from a patient treated with antithyroid drugs. The sequence derives from a woman aged 25 to 39 with Graves disease. The V and J genes are TRBV29-1 and TRBJ1-6; 10 positions match TRBD1. CDR3 residues: CSVATGQGNSPLHF. The CDR3 DNA sequence: TGCAGCGTTGCGACGGGACAGGGGAATTCACCCCTCCACTTT.